This TCR beta chain was found in a study of T-cell memory formation after mild COVID-19. At the level of the study: Among the donors, TCR clusters were largely specific to each donor. General study points: Confirmation of SARS-CoV-2 specificity was lacking for second-wave clones peaking day 37.

This clonotype was counted a few times. No antigen is known for it. V was pared by 4 bases and J by 7 bases, with 6 bases of the junction left unmatched. The CDR3 is made up of 14 amino acids. Germline CDR1 SGDLS, CDR2 YYNGEE. TCRdb re-called the 5' RACE reads through MiXCR, storing one row per CDR3 protein. The sample records about 620,000 distinct CDR3 sequences, about a sixth being singletons. This chain joins TRBV9 and TRBJ2-3, with 10 bases matching TRBD2. The receptor was derived from an adult woman who had mild COVID-19 (a few samples of this study predate the infection). Cell type and time point are not known. The sequencing sample was made of PBMCs or a T cell subset sorted from them (not recorded which). This chain's CDR3 is CASSPGLADYTQYF. CDR3 DNA sequence: TGTGCCAGCAGCCCTGGACTAGCGGACTATACGCAGTATTTT. Combining the CDR3 with reference TRBV9 and TRBJ2-3 gives the whole variable domain DSGVTQTPKHLITATGQRVTLRCSPRSGDLSVYWYQQSLDQGLQFLIQYYNGEERAKGNILERFSAQQFPDLHSELNLSSLELGDSALYFCASSPGLADYTQYFGPGTRLTVL.